Described below is a single TCR beta chain sequence and its context. As yet, its antigen is unknown. Blood was drawn once from each donor into heparinised tubes. The draws averaged roughly 120 mL. Expressed TCRB transcripts were sequenced after all isolated RNA was converted to cDNA. Produced via immunoSEQ multiplex PCR; TCRdb's table is partial and in-frame only. This sample has about 400,000 clones; around an eighth occur once, and the top ten carry around 0.0099%. The sample originates from a study of beta chain features in type 1 diabetes. V was shortened by 1 base and J by 7 bases, with 6 bases between the two germline ends. Germline assignment: CDR1 LGHNT and CDR2 FRNRAP. The CDR3 sequence is 12 residues long. General study results and limits: Researchers reported that naive, central memory and Treg TCRB repertoires appeared more similar in patients than in healthy donors. People with Type 1 diabetes carried modestly yet significantly shorter TCRB CDR3s in all four CD4+ subsets.

The gene calls are TRBV12-5 and TRBJ2-3, with unresolved D. The sequencing sample was made of naive CD4+ T cells from blood. The clonotype comes from a young woman with type 1 diabetes. The CDR3 loop reads CASGLAVHTQYF. In nucleotides, the CDR3 is TGTGCTAGTGGTTTGGCAGTTCATACGCAGTATTTT.